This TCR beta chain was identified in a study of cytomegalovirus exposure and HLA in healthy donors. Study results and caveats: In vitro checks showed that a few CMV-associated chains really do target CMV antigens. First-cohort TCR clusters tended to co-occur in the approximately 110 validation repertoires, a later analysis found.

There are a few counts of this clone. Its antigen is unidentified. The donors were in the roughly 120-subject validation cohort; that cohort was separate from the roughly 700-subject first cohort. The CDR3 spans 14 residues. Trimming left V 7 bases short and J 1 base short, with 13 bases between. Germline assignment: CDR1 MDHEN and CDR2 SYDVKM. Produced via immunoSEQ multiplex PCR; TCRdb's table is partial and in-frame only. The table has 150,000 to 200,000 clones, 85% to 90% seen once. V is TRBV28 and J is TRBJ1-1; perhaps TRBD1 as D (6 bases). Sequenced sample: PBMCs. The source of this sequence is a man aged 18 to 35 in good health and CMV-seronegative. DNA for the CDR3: TGTGCCAGCACCAATTCGGACAGGAACACTGAAGCTTTCTTT. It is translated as CASTNSDRNTEAFF.